A selection of T cell receptor beta chains follows, all from one sample in a study of T cells in Graves' hyperthyroidism and ophthalmopathy. TCRdb analysed the multiplex PCR reads with MiXCR anew, one entry per CDR3 protein. The sample includes hundreds of thousands of distinct CDR3 sequences, 11% to 15% seen only once; the top ten take under 30%. Material for sequencing was blood. These receptors were collected from a man in his fifties or sixties with Graves' ophthalmopathy. The CDR3 runs from the conserved cysteine through the conserved F or W. A D gene is named only where the DNA matches it firmly. Clone size, where shown, is once, few, many, or a class for clones that have expanded.

J	V	D	size	CDR3	DNA
TRBJ2-3	TRBV19	TRBD1	few	CASSPGQGADTQYF	TGTGCCAGTAGCCCGGGACAGGGCGCAGATACGCAGTATTTT
TRBJ2-7	TRBV29-1	TRBD2	many	CSVEYGSGSSEQYF	TGCAGCGTTGAGTACGGTAGCGGGAGCTCCGAGCAGTACTTC
TRBJ1-2	TRBV28	.	many	CASEDTNYGYTF	TGTGCCAGCGAGGACACGAACTATGGCTACACCTTC
TRBJ2-1	TRBV10-3	.	.	CAINMDGKYNEQFF	TGTGCCATCAACATGGACGGCAAGTACAATGAGCAGTTCTTC
TRBJ1-1	TRBV28	.	many	CASSSSDTEAFF	TGTGCCAGCAGTTCATCAGACACTGAAGCTTTCTTT
TRBJ2-1	TRBV7-9	TRBD1	.	CASSFGTGVDKQFF	TGTGCCAGCAGCTTCGGGACAGGGGTAGATAAGCAGTTCTTC
TRBJ1-1	TRBV30	.	many	CAWRGNLAGSEAFF	TGTGCCTGGAGGGGGAACTTGGCGGGCTCTGAAGCTTTCTTT
TRBJ2-1	TRBV27	TRBD1	few	CASSLVQGAYNEQFF	TGTGCCAGCAGTTTAGTGCAGGGGGCTTACAATGAGCAGTTCTTC
TRBJ2-7	TRBV4-1	.	.	CASSQDRGAQGDEQYF	TGCGCCAGCAGCCAAGATCGGGGAGCCCAGGGTGACGAGCAGTACTTC
TRBJ2-1	TRBV24-1	TRBD1	many	CATSDRAWTGANNEQFF	TGTGCCACCAGTGACCGAGCCTGGACAGGGGCGAACAATGAGCAGTTCTTC
TRBJ2-1	TRBV29-1	TRBD1	many	CSATPGTGHNEQFF	TGCAGCGCCACTCCCGGGACAGGGCACAATGAGCAGTTCTTC
TRBJ2-5	TRBV14	.	few	CASSQNPGILETQYF	TGTGCCAGCAGCCAAAACCCCGGGATTTTGGAGACCCAGTACTTC
TRBJ2-3	TRBV7-9	TRBD1	many	CASSPYRGRVDTQYF	TGTGCCAGCAGCCCGTACAGGGGGCGGGTAGATACGCAGTATTTT
TRBJ1-3	TRBV3-1	TRBD1	many	CASSQGTGGGNTIYF	TGTGCCAGCAGCCAAGGGACAGGGGGTGGAAACACCATATATTTT
TRBJ1-5	TRBV6-5	TRBD1	.	CASSYDPGQGWDNQPQHF	TGTGCCAGCAGTTACGATCCGGGACAGGGATGGGACAATCAGCCCCAGCATTTT
TRBJ2-7	TRBV11-1	TRBD2	many	CASSLAGASGIPSYEQYF	TGTGCCAGCAGCTTAGCAGGCGCTAGCGGGATCCCGTCCTACGAGCAGTACTTC
TRBJ2-7	TRBV2	.	many	CASSVLREAEQYF	TGTGCCAGCAGTGTGTTGCGGGAAGCCGAGCAGTACTTC
TRBJ2-3	TRBV5-6	TRBD2	many	CASSSWREVTDTQYF	TGTGCCAGCAGCTCCTGGCGGGAGGTAACAGATACGCAGTATTTT
TRBJ2-5	TRBV20-1	.	many	CSAHDEDSEETQYF	TGCAGTGCTCACGATGAGGACAGTGAAGAGACCCAGTACTTC
TRBJ1-5	TRBV2	TRBD1	.	CASSEAGQGAVCSNQPQHF	TGTGCCAGCAGTGAAGCTGGACAGGGGGCCGTTTGTAGCAATCAGCCCCAGCATTTT
TRBJ2-7	TRBV6-5	.	many	CASSYSTVSYEQYF	TGTGCCAGCAGTTACTCGACAGTTTCCTACGAGCAGTACTTC
TRBJ1-1	TRBV2	.	many	CASSGVQGRVQAFF	TGTGCCAGCAGTGGTGTTCAGGGCAGGGTTCAGGCTTTCTTT
TRBJ1-1	TRBV30	.	many	CAYATPQTANTEAFF	TGTGCCTACGCAACCCCTCAGACAGCGAACACTGAAGCTTTCTTT
TRBJ2-1	TRBV9	TRBD2	.	CASGVGLAGGFSYNEQFF	TGTGCCAGCGGCGTAGGGCTAGCGGGAGGCTTTTCCTACAATGAGCAGTTCTTC
TRBJ2-3	TRBV25-1	TRBD2	few	CASREAGPDTQYF	TGTGCCAGCAGGGAAGCGGGACCAGATACGCAGTATTTT
TRBJ2-6	TRBV2	.	few	CARPNESGANVLTF	TGTGCCAGACCGAACGAATCTGGGGCCAACGTCCTGACTTTC
TRBJ1-2	TRBV7-2	TRBD1	many	CASSLAGTGQGGDGYTF	TGTGCCAGCAGCTTAGCCGGGACAGGGCAAGGAGGGGATGGCTACACCTTC
TRBJ2-3	TRBV7-9	TRBD2	few	CAARLADNTQYF	TGTGCCGCCCGACTAGCGGACAATACGCAGTATTTT
TRBJ2-1	TRBV20-1	.	many	CSAVADDRYYNEQFF	TGCAGTGCAGTAGCGGATGATAGGTACTACAATGAGCAGTTCTTC
TRBJ1-1	TRBV7-2	.	.	CASRTGGRVTEAFF	TGTGCCAGCCGGACGGGGGGGCGGGTAACTGAAGCTTTCTTT
TRBJ1-2	TRBV4-2	.	.	CASSQVSVNYGYTF	TGTGCCAGCAGCCAAGTATCCGTGAACTATGGCTACACCTTC
TRBJ2-5	TRBV6-1	.	few	CASSPRGSQETQYF	TGTGCCAGCAGCCCACGGGGGAGCCAAGAGACCCAGTACTTC
TRBJ1-5	TRBV4-2	.	few	CASSQESGAQPQHF	TGTGCCAGCAGCCAAGAATCAGGGGCCCAGCCCCAGCATTTT
TRBJ2-1	TRBV12-3/TRBV12-4	TRBD2	many	CASRKGLAGKDEQFF	TGTGCCAGCAGAAAGGGACTAGCGGGGAAGGATGAGCAGTTCTTC
TRBJ1-2	TRBV5-1	.	.	CASSSGTTGGYTF	TGCGCCAGCAGCTCCGGCACGACGGGTGGCTACACCTTC
TRBJ2-2	TRBV27	TRBD2	many	CASSLGLAGGPVGELFF	TGTGCCAGCAGCCTCGGACTAGCGGGAGGGCCGGTCGGGGAGCTGTTTTTT
TRBJ2-7	TRBV15	.	.	CATSRETPTDGQYF	TGTGCCACCAGCAGAGAGACACCAACCGACGGGCAGTACTTC
TRBJ2-7	TRBV20-1	.	many	CSARARDWYYEQYF	TGCAGTGCTAGAGCCCGGGACTGGTACTACGAGCAGTACTTC
TRBJ2-7	TRBV20-1	TRBD1	many	CSARGPSTGGHEQYF	TGCAGTGCTAGAGGCCCCTCGACAGGGGGTCACGAGCAGTACTTC
TRBJ1-4	TRBV25-1	.	.	CASSEYRTEGKLFF	TGTGCCAGCAGTGAATACAGGACAGAGGGAAAACTGTTTTTT
TRBJ1-4	TRBV30	.	many	CAWRSGLSTNEKLFF	TGTGCCTGGAGGTCCGGGTTGTCAACTAATGAAAAACTGTTTTTT
TRBJ1-1	TRBV7-6	.	many	CASSPVGLNTEAFF	TGTGCCAGCAGTCCAGTGGGCTTGAACACTGAAGCTTTCTTT
TRBJ2-5	TRBV11-2	.	many	CASSLERAAETQYF	TGTGCCAGCAGCTTAGAACGGGCGGCGGAAACCCAGTACTTC
TRBJ2-5	TRBV6-1	TRBD2	many	CASRIRLAGTSQETQYF	TGTGCCAGCAGGATAAGACTAGCGGGGACCTCCCAAGAGACCCAGTACTTC
TRBJ2-3	TRBV7-6	TRBD2	few	CASSPPSGIRADTQYF	TGTGCCAGCAGCCCCCCTAGCGGGATTCGGGCAGATACGCAGTATTTT
TRBJ2-1	TRBV6-1	.	many	CASSSRVLDYNEQFF	TGTGCCAGCAGTTCCCGGGTCCTTGACTACAATGAGCAGTTCTTC
TRBJ2-1	TRBV11-2	TRBD2	many	CASSLPGVVAGVSYNEQFF	TGTGCCAGCAGCTTACCTGGTGTGGTCGCGGGAGTCTCCTACAATGAGCAGTTCTTC
TRBJ2-5	TRBV6-1	.	few	CASSREGLAQVTQYF	TGTGCCAGCAGCAGAGAGGGACTGGCCCAAGTCACCCAGTACTTC
TRBJ1-1	TRBV14	.	few	CASSPKWNTEAFF	TGTGCCAGCAGCCCCAAATGGAACACTGAAGCTTTCTTT
TRBJ2-1	TRBV20-1	.	.	CSATHSGRLNEQFF	TGCAGTGCTACTCACAGTGGACGCTTAAATGAGCAGTTCTTC
TRBJ1-4	TRBV5-6	TRBD1	.	CASSFYRDRGPEVREKLFF	TGTGCCAGCAGCTTCTACCGGGACAGGGGGCCTGAGGTGCGAGAAAAACTGTTTTTT
TRBJ2-3	TRBV6-2/TRBV6-3	TRBD2	.	CASRASGRGTDTQYF	TGTGCCAGCAGGGCTAGCGGGAGGGGCACAGATACGCAGTATTTT
TRBJ2-5	TRBV5-1	TRBD2	.	CASSLGLTSGQETQYF	TGCGCCAGCAGCTTAGGACTGACTAGCGGACAAGAGACCCAGTACTTC